This record looks at one T cell receptor beta chain sequence and its context. The antigen is not known. The data stem from a study of cytomegalovirus exposure and HLA in healthy donors. Study-level information: Genotyping showed 81% of roughly 390 donors falling in the Caucasian-associated ancestry cluster.

Germline V gene lookup returns CDR1 SGHRS and CDR2 YFSETQ. Germline trimming cut 2 bases from V and 2 bases from J; bases unmatched to any gene: 3. This CDR3 contains 14 residues. 60 Vbeta and 13 Jbeta primers were used in PCR. The assay was immunoSEQ multiplex PCR, and TCRdb's table has in-frame clones only and misses some. The profile shows about 160,000 clones, roughly nine tenths of them singletons. Study-wide results and caveats: As a later analysis revealed, most CMV-associated TCR beta chains appeared HLA-restricted.

Regarding donors, all were healthy bone marrow donors. This sequence joins TRBV5-1 and TRBJ1-2; TRBD1 matches at 7 bases. The sample consisted of PBMCs. The source is a woman in her twenties or thirties in good health and CMV-seronegative. CDR3 sequence: CASSFTGVNYGYTF. The DNA for the CDR3 is TGCGCCAGCAGCTTTACAGGGGTAAACTATGGCTACACCTTC.